This is a list of T cell receptor beta chains from one sample in a study of CD8+ T cells in alopecia areata. Here immunoSEQ multiplex PCR was the method, and the copy in TCRdb shows in-frame clones only, minus some. The sample includes about 170,000 clones, 67% of them seen just once. Here the sequenced sample was CD8+ T cells sorted from blood, taken at week 0. The source of these receptors is a human donor with alopecia areata. Both conserved end residues are part of each CDR3. The D gene is left open where the match is weak. Only part of the rows carry a size: once, few, many, or a class if the clone is expanded.

v_call: TRBV19; clone_size: -; j_call: TRBJ2-3; d_call: -; cdr3_aa: CASSIGTPPDTQYF; cdr3_nt: TGTGCCAGTAGTATTGGGACCCCACCCGATACGCAGTATTTT
v_call: TRBV6-6; clone_size: few; j_call: TRBJ1-1; d_call: -; cdr3_aa: CASSPRGPGSEAFF; cdr3_nt: TGTGCCAGCAGTCCCCGGGGCCCTGGGTCTGAAGCTTTCTTT
v_call: TRBV25-1; clone_size: -; j_call: TRBJ2-7; d_call: TRBD1; cdr3_aa: CASSDIPGQDCPDEQYF; cdr3_nt: TGTGCCAGCAGTGATATCCCGGGACAGGACTGTCCTGACGAGCAGTACTTC
v_call: TRBV5-6; clone_size: -; j_call: TRBJ1-5; d_call: -; cdr3_aa: CASSLSGQGNQPQHF; cdr3_nt: TGTGCCAGCAGCTTATCGGGCCAGGGCAATCAGCCCCAGCATTTT
v_call: TRBV5-1; clone_size: -; j_call: TRBJ1-6; d_call: -; cdr3_aa: CASSLGDGSRGNSPLHF; cdr3_nt: TGCGCCAGCAGCTTGGGGGACGGAAGTCGTGGGAATTCACCCCTCCACTTT
v_call: TRBV13; clone_size: -; j_call: TRBJ2-4; d_call: TRBD1; cdr3_aa: CASSPNPGQGAKNIQYF; cdr3_nt: TGTGCCAGCAGCCCAAATCCGGGACAGGGAGCCAAAAACATTCAGTACTTC
v_call: TRBV14; clone_size: -; j_call: TRBJ2-5; d_call: -; cdr3_aa: CASSGNRAETQYF; cdr3_nt: TGTGCCAGCAGCGGGAACAGGGCGGAGACCCAGTACTTC
v_call: TRBV5-1; clone_size: -; j_call: TRBJ2-7; d_call: TRBD1; cdr3_aa: CASSLGQGDEQYF; cdr3_nt: TGCGCCAGCAGCTTGGGACAGGGAGACGAGCAGTACTTC
v_call: TRBV7-9; clone_size: -; j_call: TRBJ1-1; d_call: -; cdr3_aa: CASSLKGSGAFF; cdr3_nt: TGTGCCAGCAGCTTGAAGGGGTCTGGTGCTTTCTTT
v_call: TRBV29-1; clone_size: -; j_call: TRBJ1-2; d_call: -; cdr3_aa: CSVEVFRAINYGYTF; cdr3_nt: TGCAGCGTTGAAGTATTTAGGGCCATTAACTATGGCTACACCTTC
v_call: TRBV4-1; clone_size: -; j_call: TRBJ1-2; d_call: -; cdr3_aa: CASSEGQRTVGYTF; cdr3_nt: TGCGCCAGCAGCGAGGGGCAACGGACGGTTGGCTACACCTTC
v_call: TRBV4-1; clone_size: -; j_call: TRBJ1-6; d_call: -; cdr3_aa: CASSQSPQGNSPLHF; cdr3_nt: TGCGCCAGCAGCCAGAGTCCGCAGGGGAATTCACCCCTCCACTTT
v_call: TRBV4-1; clone_size: -; j_call: TRBJ1-1; d_call: TRBD1; cdr3_aa: CASSVRDRNTEAFF; cdr3_nt: TGCGCCAGCAGCGTTCGGGACAGGAACACTGAAGCTTTCTTT
v_call: TRBV7-2; clone_size: once; j_call: TRBJ1-5; d_call: TRBD1; cdr3_aa: CASSGGQGGGNQPQHF; cdr3_nt: TGTGCCAGCAGCGGGGGACAGGGAGGAGGTAATCAGCCCCAGCATTTT
v_call: TRBV30; clone_size: few; j_call: TRBJ2-3; d_call: TRBD2; cdr3_aa: CAWSGLAGGRQDTQYF; cdr3_nt: TGTGCCTGGAGTGGACTAGCGGGGGGGCGTCAGGATACGCAGTATTTT
v_call: TRBV6-5; clone_size: -; j_call: TRBJ2-7; d_call: TRBD1; cdr3_aa: CASSAGQGNYEQYF; cdr3_nt: TGTGCCAGCAGTGCCGGACAGGGAAACTACGAGCAGTACTTC
v_call: TRBV29-1; clone_size: -; j_call: TRBJ1-2; d_call: -; cdr3_aa: CSAPQGGVAGYTF; cdr3_nt: TGCAGCGCCCCTCAAGGCGGGGTCGCTGGCTACACCTTC
v_call: TRBV4-2; clone_size: -; j_call: TRBJ2-3; d_call: -; cdr3_aa: CASSHGSGKGDTQYF; cdr3_nt: TGTGCCAGCAGCCATGGTAGCGGAAAAGGGGATACGCAGTATTTT
v_call: TRBV10-3; clone_size: -; j_call: TRBJ1-5; d_call: TRBD1; cdr3_aa: CAISGTGNQPQHF; cdr3_nt: TGTGCCATCAGTGGGACAGGGAATCAGCCCCAGCATTTT
v_call: TRBV6-5; clone_size: -; j_call: TRBJ2-3; d_call: -; cdr3_aa: CASSSTTRLADTQYF; cdr3_nt: TGTGCCAGCAGTTCCACGACTAGACTGGCAGATACGCAGTATTTT
v_call: TRBV30; clone_size: -; j_call: TRBJ2-3; d_call: TRBD2; cdr3_aa: CAWTSLAEATDTQYF; cdr3_nt: TGTGCCTGGACCTCGCTAGCGGAGGCGACAGATACGCAGTATTTT
v_call: TRBV29-1; clone_size: -; j_call: TRBJ1-2; d_call: -; cdr3_aa: CSVTKPLDRTGYGYTF; cdr3_nt: TGCAGCGTAACGAAACCGCTGGACCGTACTGGGTATGGCTACACCTTC
v_call: TRBV6-1; clone_size: -; j_call: TRBJ1-5; d_call: -; cdr3_aa: CASSETSNNQPQHF; cdr3_nt: TGTGCCAGCAGTGAAACTTCAAACAATCAGCCCCAGCATTTT
v_call: TRBV29-1; clone_size: few; j_call: TRBJ1-3; d_call: -; cdr3_aa: CSVGLWGSGNTIYF; cdr3_nt: TGCAGCGTTGGGCTCTGGGGGTCTGGAAACACCATATATTTT
v_call: TRBV28; clone_size: few; j_call: TRBJ1-3; d_call: -; cdr3_aa: CASSFHRGGGNTIYF; cdr3_nt: TGTGCCAGCAGTTTTCATCGGGGCGGGGGAAACACCATATATTTT
v_call: TRBV12-5; clone_size: -; j_call: TRBJ2-5; d_call: -; cdr3_aa: CASALRETQYF; cdr3_nt: TGTGCTAGTGCCCTGCGGGAGACCCAGTACTTC
v_call: TRBV30; clone_size: -; j_call: TRBJ2-3; d_call: TRBD1; cdr3_aa: CAWSGWDSLSTDTQYF; cdr3_nt: TGTGCCTGGAGTGGCTGGGACAGCCTTAGCACAGATACGCAGTATTTT
v_call: TRBV4-1; clone_size: -; j_call: TRBJ2-7; d_call: -; cdr3_aa: CASSQGGGYEQYF; cdr3_nt: TGCGCCAGCAGCCAAGGAGGGGGTTACGAGCAGTACTTC
v_call: TRBV5-1; clone_size: once; j_call: TRBJ1-6; d_call: -; cdr3_aa: CASSLEGQGYNSPLHF; cdr3_nt: TGCGCCAGCAGCTTGGAAGGGCAGGGGTATAATTCACCCCTCCACTTT
v_call: TRBV29-1; clone_size: -; j_call: TRBJ1-1; d_call: -; cdr3_aa: CSVEDRYSEAFF; cdr3_nt: TGCAGCGTTGAAGATCGTTACAGTGAAGCTTTCTTT
v_call: TRBV27; clone_size: -; j_call: TRBJ1-5; d_call: -; cdr3_aa: CASSGGPYSNQPQHF; cdr3_nt: TGTGCCAGCAGTGGGGGGCCCTATAGCAATCAGCCCCAGCATTTT
v_call: TRBV6-6; clone_size: -; j_call: TRBJ2-1; d_call: TRBD1; cdr3_aa: CASSYVRGSNEQFF; cdr3_nt: TGTGCCAGCAGTTACGTCAGGGGGTCCAATGAGCAGTTCTTC
v_call: TRBV25-1; clone_size: -; j_call: TRBJ2-2; d_call: -; cdr3_aa: CASTGGGELFF; cdr3_nt: TGTGCCAGTACAGGCGGCGGGGAGCTGTTTTTT
v_call: TRBV14; clone_size: few; j_call: TRBJ2-1; d_call: -; cdr3_aa: CASSQGGTTEQFF; cdr3_nt: TGTGCCAGCAGCCAAGGCGGGACAACCGAGCAGTTCTTC
v_call: TRBV7-8; clone_size: few; j_call: TRBJ2-7; d_call: -; cdr3_aa: CASSRRPDEQYF; cdr3_nt: TGTGCCAGCAGCCGTCGGCCGGACGAGCAGTACTTC
v_call: TRBV27; clone_size: -; j_call: TRBJ2-3; d_call: -; cdr3_aa: CASSHTDTQYF; cdr3_nt: TGTGCCAGCAGCCACACAGATACGCAGTATTTT
v_call: TRBV29-1; clone_size: few; j_call: TRBJ2-3; d_call: -; cdr3_aa: CSPLAAGAPDTQYF; cdr3_nt: TGCAGCCCTCTTGCGGCGGGGGCCCCGGATACGCAGTATTTT
v_call: TRBV7-8; clone_size: -; j_call: TRBJ2-3; d_call: -; cdr3_aa: CASSLGVVQRIITDTQYF; cdr3_nt: TGTGCCAGCAGCTTAGGCGTCGTTCAGCGGATTATCACAGATACGCAGTATTTT
v_call: TRBV5-6; clone_size: once; j_call: TRBJ2-1; d_call: TRBD1; cdr3_aa: CASSLRWDSDRNEQFF; cdr3_nt: TGTGCCAGCAGCTTGAGGTGGGACAGCGATCGCAATGAGCAGTTCTTC
v_call: TRBV9; clone_size: medium-sized; j_call: TRBJ2-7; d_call: TRBD1; cdr3_aa: CASSAGTGSEQYF; cdr3_nt: TGTGCCAGCAGCGCCGGGACAGGGAGCGAGCAGTACTTC
v_call: TRBV7-9; clone_size: -; j_call: TRBJ1-2; d_call: -; cdr3_aa: CASSPRQAAYYGYTF; cdr3_nt: TGTGCCAGCAGTCCTAGGCAGGCGGCCTATTATGGCTACACCTTC
v_call: TRBV29-1; clone_size: few; j_call: TRBJ1-2; d_call: TRBD1; cdr3_aa: CSVPDREAYGYTF; cdr3_nt: TGCAGCGTCCCGGACAGGGAGGCGTATGGCTACACCTTC
v_call: TRBV10-3; clone_size: -; j_call: TRBJ2-4; d_call: TRBD1; cdr3_aa: CAISESDREWYF; cdr3_nt: TGTGCCATCAGTGAGTCTGACAGGGAATGGTACTTC
v_call: TRBV29-1; clone_size: -; j_call: TRBJ2-3; d_call: -; cdr3_aa: CSGGREDTQYF; cdr3_nt: TGCAGCGGAGGGCGGGAAGATACGCAGTATTTT
v_call: TRBV28; clone_size: -; j_call: TRBJ2-3; d_call: -; cdr3_aa: CASSPLVRASTDTQYF; cdr3_nt: TGTGCCAGCAGTCCCCTGGTGAGGGCTAGCACAGATACGCAGTATTTT
v_call: TRBV15; clone_size: -; j_call: TRBJ1-5; d_call: TRBD1; cdr3_aa: CATSRDRGLNQPQHF; cdr3_nt: TGTGCCACCAGCAGAGACAGGGGGCTAAATCAGCCCCAGCATTTT
v_call: TRBV7-6; clone_size: -; j_call: TRBJ1-5; d_call: -; cdr3_aa: CASSLVDSYNQPQHF; cdr3_nt: TGTGCCAGCAGCTTAGTGGACAGCTACAATCAGCCCCAGCATTTT
v_call: TRBV9; clone_size: -; j_call: TRBJ1-3; d_call: -; cdr3_aa: CASSHRRGVPSGNTIYF; cdr3_nt: TGTGCCAGCAGCCATCGGCGCGGGGTCCCCTCTGGAAACACCATATATTTT
v_call: TRBV10-1; clone_size: -; j_call: TRBJ2-2; d_call: -; cdr3_aa: CASSKTSSSAGELFF; cdr3_nt: TGCGCCAGCAGTAAAACTTCGAGCTCGGCCGGGGAGCTGTTTTTT
v_call: TRBV25-1; clone_size: -; j_call: TRBJ2-2; d_call: -; cdr3_aa: CASRGGELFF; cdr3_nt: TGTGCCAGCCGTGGAGGGGAGCTGTTTTTT
v_call: TRBV5-6; clone_size: -; j_call: TRBJ1-2; d_call: -; cdr3_aa: CASSSPSGHANYGYTF; cdr3_nt: TGTGCCAGCAGCTCTCCTTCGGGACACGCTAACTATGGCTACACCTTC
v_call: TRBV9; clone_size: few; j_call: TRBJ2-2; d_call: -; cdr3_aa: CASSTLTGTGELFF; cdr3_nt: TGTGCCAGCAGCACCCTGACGGGGACCGGGGAGCTGTTTTTT
v_call: TRBV30; clone_size: -; j_call: TRBJ1-5; d_call: -; cdr3_aa: CAWSEGVPQPQHF; cdr3_nt: TGTGCCTGGAGTGAGGGGGTACCTCAGCCCCAGCATTTT
v_call: TRBV2; clone_size: -; j_call: TRBJ1-1; d_call: TRBD1; cdr3_aa: CASSSGQGRRYTEAFF; cdr3_nt: TGTGCCAGCAGCTCGGGACAGGGGAGGCGGTACACTGAAGCTTTCTTT
v_call: TRBV11-2; clone_size: -; j_call: TRBJ2-3; d_call: TRBD2; cdr3_aa: CASVAGGRGAVDTQYF; cdr3_nt: TGTGCCAGCGTGGCCGGCGGGCGGGGGGCCGTAGATACGCAGTATTTT